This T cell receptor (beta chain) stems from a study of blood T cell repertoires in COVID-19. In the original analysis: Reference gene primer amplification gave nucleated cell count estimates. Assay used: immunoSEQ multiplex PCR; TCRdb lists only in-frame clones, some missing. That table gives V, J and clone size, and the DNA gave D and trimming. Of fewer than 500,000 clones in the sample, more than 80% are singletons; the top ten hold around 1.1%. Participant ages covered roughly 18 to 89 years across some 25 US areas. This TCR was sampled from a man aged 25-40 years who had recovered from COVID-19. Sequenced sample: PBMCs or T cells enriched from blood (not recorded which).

The CDR3: CASSFQGLNEKLFF. The CDR3, as DNA: TGTGCCAGCAGCTTCCAGGGGCTTAATGAAAAACTGTTTTTT. The chain recombines TRBV11-2 with TRBJ1-4, with D possibly being TRBD1 (6 bases). Germline V gives CDR1 SGHAT, CDR2 FQNNGV. The CDR3 extends over 14 amino acids. Trimming took 3 bases from V and 4 from J, leaving 9 bases between them.